This is a list of T cell receptor beta chains from one sample in a study of T cell responses to AZD1222 COVID-19 vaccine. Only in-frame clones appear in the TCRdb table, and some are missing; sequencing was by immunoSEQ multiplex PCR. The sample gives 150,000 or so clones, around nine tenths of which show up once; about 19% is in the top ten. Sequencing was performed on peripheral blood, taken on day 0 of AZD1222 vaccination. These receptors were collected from an adult in good health. Each CDR3 is given with its conserved first and last residue. A D gene is named only where the DNA matches it firmly. Clone size is stated in some rows and not others, as once, few, many or a class when expanded.

D gene: -
J gene: TRBJ1-5
clone size: few
V gene: TRBV27
CDR3 DNA: TGTGCCAGCAGTCTCCCACGGAGGCTTAGCAATCAGCCCCAGCATTTT
CDR3 protein: CASSLPRRLSNQPQHF

D gene: -
J gene: TRBJ2-7
clone size: -
V gene: TRBV5-1
CDR3 DNA: TGCGCCAGCAGCCCCGGGGGTTACTACGAGCAGTACTTC
CDR3 protein: CASSPGGYYEQYF

D gene: -
J gene: TRBJ2-7
clone size: -
V gene: TRBV18
CDR3 DNA: TGTGCCAGCTCACCCCTGCGAACAGACGAGCAGTACTTC
CDR3 protein: CASSPLRTDEQYF

D gene: -
J gene: TRBJ1-1
clone size: -
V gene: TRBV4-3
CDR3 DNA: TGCGCCAGCAGCCTCCTAGTGCAGGACACTGAAGCTTTCTTT
CDR3 protein: CASSLLVQDTEAFF

D gene: TRBD1
J gene: TRBJ1-2
clone size: -
V gene: TRBV27
CDR3 DNA: TGTGCCAGCAGCCGGGACAGGGATTTCTATGGCTACACCTTC
CDR3 protein: CASSRDRDFYGYTF

D gene: -
J gene: TRBJ2-3
clone size: -
V gene: TRBV19
CDR3 DNA: TGTGCCAGTAGCCTTAGCGGCGCCCCCGGAGATACGCAGTATTTT
CDR3 protein: CASSLSGAPGDTQYF

D gene: TRBD1
J gene: TRBJ1-2
clone size: once
V gene: TRBV24-1
CDR3 DNA: TGTGCCACCAGTGATGGGGACAGCTATGGCTACACCTTC
CDR3 protein: CATSDGDSYGYTF

D gene: TRBD1
J gene: TRBJ1-5
clone size: -
V gene: TRBV7-9
CDR3 DNA: TGTGCCAGCAGTCCGACAGGGGGTCAGCCCCAGCATTTT
CDR3 protein: CASSPTGGQPQHF

D gene: TRBD1
J gene: TRBJ1-3
clone size: -
V gene: TRBV5-4
CDR3 DNA: TGTGCCAGCAGCCGAGGGGGCCAAGCCATATATTTT
CDR3 protein: CASSRGGQAIYF

D gene: -
J gene: TRBJ1-1
clone size: -
V gene: TRBV30
CDR3 DNA: TGTGCCTGGAGTATGACCGGGGGGGATACTGAAGCTTTCTTT
CDR3 protein: CAWSMTGGDTEAFF

D gene: -
J gene: TRBJ1-4
clone size: -
V gene: TRBV27
CDR3 DNA: TGTGCCAGCAGTTCTCGACGCTTCGGAGCTAATGAAAAACTGTTTTTT
CDR3 protein: CASSSRRFGANEKLFF

D gene: -
J gene: TRBJ1-1
clone size: -
V gene: TRBV4-1
CDR3 DNA: TGCGCCAGCAGCCAAGGATGGTGGAGCGGCACTGAAGCTTTCTTT
CDR3 protein: CASSQGWWSGTEAFF

D gene: -
J gene: TRBJ2-2
clone size: -
V gene: TRBV11-3
CDR3 DNA: TGTGCCAGCACCCCCCTCGGTTGGGGGGCCGGGGAGCTGTTTTTT
CDR3 protein: CASTPLGWGAGELFF

D gene: -
J gene: TRBJ2-2
clone size: -
V gene: TRBV27
CDR3 DNA: TGTGCCAGCACCTTAAAAGGGAGCGCCGGGGAGCTGTTTTTT
CDR3 protein: CASTLKGSAGELFF

D gene: -
J gene: TRBJ1-4
clone size: few
V gene: TRBV2
CDR3 DNA: TGTGCCAGCAGTGATGGGCAGGGTAACGAAAAACTGTTTTTT
CDR3 protein: CASSDGQGNEKLFF

D gene: -
J gene: TRBJ1-4
clone size: -
V gene: TRBV19
CDR3 DNA: TGTGCCAGTAGTATAGCCGGGGGGGTTGTTGAAAAACTGTTTTTT
CDR3 protein: CASSIAGGVVEKLFF

D gene: -
J gene: TRBJ2-2
clone size: once
V gene: TRBV12-3/TRBV12-4
CDR3 DNA: TGTGCCAGCAGTCTACATCCCGGGGAGCTGTTTTTT
CDR3 protein: CASSLHPGELFF

D gene: -
J gene: TRBJ1-3
clone size: -
V gene: TRBV13
CDR3 DNA: TGTGCCAGCAGCTTAGGCCAGGGCTCCAAGAACACCATATATTTT
CDR3 protein: CASSLGQGSKNTIYF

D gene: -
J gene: TRBJ1-2
clone size: -
V gene: TRBV5-1
CDR3 DNA: TGCGCCAGCAGCAGGGACACGTCCTATGGCTACACCTTC
CDR3 protein: CASSRDTSYGYTF

D gene: TRBD2
J gene: TRBJ2-1
clone size: -
V gene: TRBV19
CDR3 DNA: TGTGCCAGTGTCCTTTCCGGACTAGCGGGAGGGGACAATGAGCAGTTCTTC
CDR3 protein: CASVLSGLAGGDNEQFF

D gene: -
J gene: TRBJ2-3
clone size: -
V gene: TRBV3-1/TRBV3-2
CDR3 DNA: TGTGCCAGCACCCACTCCCGGGGGCCAGATACGCAGTATTTT
CDR3 protein: CASTHSRGPDTQYF

D gene: TRBD1
J gene: TRBJ2-3
clone size: -
V gene: TRBV5-4
CDR3 DNA: TGTGCCAGCAGCATATACAGGGGTAGGCTGGATACGCAGTATTTT
CDR3 protein: CASSIYRGRLDTQYF

D gene: -
J gene: TRBJ2-3
clone size: -
V gene: TRBV27
CDR3 DNA: TGTGCCAGCAGCCGGGACACCTATAGCACAGATACGCAGTATTTT
CDR3 protein: CASSRDTYSTDTQYF

D gene: -
J gene: TRBJ2-7
clone size: once
V gene: TRBV7-8
CDR3 DNA: TGTGCCAGCAGCTTAGAACATGGACACTACGAGCAGTACTTC
CDR3 protein: CASSLEHGHYEQYF

D gene: TRBD1
J gene: TRBJ1-4
clone size: -
V gene: TRBV7-2
CDR3 DNA: TGTGCCAGCAGCCAATACAGGGGTGAAAAACTGTTTTTT
CDR3 protein: CASSQYRGEKLFF

D gene: -
J gene: TRBJ2-7
clone size: -
V gene: TRBV12-3/TRBV12-4
CDR3 DNA: TGTGCCAGCAGTCGTCAGGGAAACGAGCAGTACTTC
CDR3 protein: CASSRQGNEQYF

D gene: TRBD2
J gene: TRBJ2-3
clone size: -
V gene: TRBV10-3
CDR3 DNA: TGTGCCATCAGTGAAGGGATGGGACGGGGGGGCCTTGATACGCAGTATTTT
CDR3 protein: CAISEGMGRGGLDTQYF

D gene: TRBD1
J gene: TRBJ1-5
clone size: -
V gene: TRBV19
CDR3 DNA: TGTGCCAGTAGTATAGATCCGACAGGGGGCCAGCCCCAGCATTTT
CDR3 protein: CASSIDPTGGQPQHF

D gene: -
J gene: TRBJ1-1
clone size: -
V gene: TRBV29-1
CDR3 DNA: TGCAGCGTTGTAAGGTCAGGGGCCACCCCGAACACTGAAGCTTTCTTT
CDR3 protein: CSVVRSGATPNTEAFF

D gene: -
J gene: TRBJ1-4
clone size: once
V gene: TRBV7-9
CDR3 DNA: TGTGCCAGCATTGCCGGAGTAGGAAATGAAAAACTGTTTTTT
CDR3 protein: CASIAGVGNEKLFF

D gene: -
J gene: TRBJ2-1
clone size: -
V gene: TRBV11-2
CDR3 DNA: TGTGCCAGCAGCTTAGGTCGGGGGACTCACAACAATGAGCAGTTCTTC
CDR3 protein: CASSLGRGTHNNEQFF

D gene: -
J gene: TRBJ1-1
clone size: -
V gene: TRBV2
CDR3 DNA: TGTGCCAGTTTACCGGACGGTAACACTGAAGCTTTCTTT
CDR3 protein: CASLPDGNTEAFF

D gene: -
J gene: TRBJ1-2
clone size: -
V gene: TRBV25-1
CDR3 DNA: TGTGCCAGCAGTCAGGGCTGGGGCTATGGCTACACCTTC
CDR3 protein: CASSQGWGYGYTF

D gene: TRBD2
J gene: TRBJ2-7
clone size: -
V gene: TRBV7-3
CDR3 DNA: TGTGCCAGCAGCTTATTCGGGAGGAGTTACGAGCAGTACTTC
CDR3 protein: CASSLFGRSYEQYF

D gene: -
J gene: TRBJ1-5
clone size: -
V gene: TRBV6-5
CDR3 DNA: TGTGCCAGCAGTTCCATCGGACGGGGCTTCAATCAGCCCCAGCATTTT
CDR3 protein: CASSSIGRGFNQPQHF

D gene: -
J gene: TRBJ1-5
clone size: -
V gene: TRBV12-3/TRBV12-4
CDR3 DNA: TGTGCCAGCACATACAGGGATGGTCAGCCCCAGCATTTT
CDR3 protein: CASTYRDGQPQHF

D gene: -
J gene: TRBJ2-2
clone size: -
V gene: TRBV7-3
CDR3 DNA: TGTGCCAGCAGTCTCCACCCCGGCGGCCCGGGCCGGGAGCTGTTTTTT
CDR3 protein: CASSLHPGGPGRELFF

D gene: TRBD1
J gene: TRBJ1-2
clone size: -
V gene: TRBV7-2
CDR3 DNA: TGTGCCAGCCATCGGGACAGGGCTAGCTATGGCTACACCTTC
CDR3 protein: CASHRDRASYGYTF